One TCR beta chain is described in this entry. Its specificity is not known. This specimen comes from a study of cytomegalovirus exposure and HLA in healthy donors. As for the study in general: There were 350 to 400 genotyped donors. Of these, roughly 86% fell in the genetic ancestry cluster associated with self-reported Caucasian donors. Study outcomes and limitations: Three of the chains that were CMV-associated were confirmed in vitro to be specific for CMV antigens. There were some public TCRs occurring in many donors, but most TCR sequences were rare.

The CDR3 extends over 18 amino acids. Germline lookup yields CDR1 LNHDA and CDR2 SQIVND (reference sequence). The ends lost 8 bases at V and 0 bases at J; junction bases unmatched: 13. Researchers ran the PCR with 60 Vbeta and 13 Jbeta primers. The repertoire was sequenced with immunoSEQ multiplex PCR; TCRdb's copy has only in-frame clones and lacks some. The data hold tens of thousands of clones, with 86% observed a single time. Material: PBMCs. This TCR was sampled from a man aged 30 to 45 in good health and CMV-seropositive. This chain uses TRBV19 with TRBJ2-1; 10 nucleotides agree with TRBD2. DNA of the CDR3: TGTGCCAGTTGTTTAGCGGGAGGTTCATTAAGCTCCTACAATGAGCAGTTCTTC. This codes for CASCLAGGSLSSYNEQFF.